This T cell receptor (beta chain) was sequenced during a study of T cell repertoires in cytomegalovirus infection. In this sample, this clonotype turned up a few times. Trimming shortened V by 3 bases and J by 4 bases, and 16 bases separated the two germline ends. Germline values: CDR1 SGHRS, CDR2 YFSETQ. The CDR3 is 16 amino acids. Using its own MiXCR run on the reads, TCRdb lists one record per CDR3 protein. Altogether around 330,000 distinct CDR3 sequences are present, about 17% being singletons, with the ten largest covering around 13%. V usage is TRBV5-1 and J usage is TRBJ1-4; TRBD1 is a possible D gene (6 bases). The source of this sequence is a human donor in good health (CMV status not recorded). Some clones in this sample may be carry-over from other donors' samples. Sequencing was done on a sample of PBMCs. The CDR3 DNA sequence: TGCGCCAGCAGCTGGGGACACTCCGGATATAATGAAAAACTGTTTTTT. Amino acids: CASSWGHSGYNEKLFF.